This T cell receptor (beta chain) was profiled in a study of blood T cell repertoires in COVID-19. Produced via immunoSEQ multiplex PCR; TCRdb's table is partial and in-frame only. This sample has 150,000 to 200,000 clones, with approximately 89% found just once. Germline trimming cut 4 bases from V and 4 bases from J; bases unmatched to any gene: 13. The CDR3 is 17 amino acids. Per the germline V gene, CDR1 is SGDLS and CDR2 is YYNGEE. What was sequenced was peripheral blood. This rearrangement joins TRBV9 to TRBJ2-5; 10 nucleotides match TRBD2. The source is a man between 65 and 85 years old with acute or convalescent COVID-19. In nucleotides, the CDR3 is TGTGCCAGCAGCCCCCGGGGAGTAGCGGGAGGTGTAGAGACCCAGTACTTC. This encodes CASSPRGVAGGVETQYF.